Listed below are T cell receptor beta chains from one sample, sequenced in a study of shared clonotypes between healthy human individuals. Assay: immunoSEQ multiplex PCR; the TCRdb copy retains only in-frame clones and omits some. This table has about 2.3 million clones, 85% to 95% appearing once. The sample was naive CD4+ T cells from PBMCs. These receptors all stem from a man in his late teens or twenties in good health. Some clones in this sample may be carry-over from other donors' samples. Each CDR3 is given with its conserved first and last residue. The D gene is left open where the match is weak. The size field is filled for only some rows; it gives once, few, many or a size class.

v_call	d_call	cdr3_length	j_call	clone_size	cdr3_nt	cdr3_aa
TRBV5-8	NA	13	TRBJ1-5	NA	TGTGCCAGCAGCTTCAGGGGTAATCAGCCCCAGCATTTT	CASSFRGNQPQHF
TRBV11-2	TRBD2	18	TRBJ2-2	NA	TGTGCCAGCAGCTTGAGCGGTTGGCGGGAGCTGAACACCGGGGAGCTGTTTTTT	CASSLSGWRELNTGELFF
TRBV5-6	NA	13	TRBJ2-7	NA	TGTGCCAGCAGCTTGGACAGCACCTACGAGCAGTACTTC	CASSLDSTYEQYF
TRBV5-1	TRBD1	13	TRBJ1-1	NA	TGCGCCAGCAGCCTGGGACAGTCCAATGAAGCTTTCTTT	CASSLGQSNEAFF
TRBV5-1	NA	14	TRBJ1-1	once	TGCGCCAGCCGCCCAGGGGCCATGAACACTGAAGCTTTCTTT	CASRPGAMNTEAFF
TRBV28	NA	15	TRBJ2-1	NA	TGTGCCAGCAGCTCAAGTGGGACTCCTCTTTCTGAGCAGTTCTTC	CASSSSGTPLSEQFF
TRBV7-3	NA	12	TRBJ1-2	NA	TGTGCCAGCAGCTCAGACAGGAATGGCTACACCTTC	CASSSDRNGYTF
TRBV5-1	TRBD1	15	TRBJ1-5	few	TGCGCCAGCAGCTCCGGGACAGGGGGCGATCAGCCCCAGCATTTT	CASSSGTGGDQPQHF
TRBV6-6	NA	15	TRBJ1-4	NA	TGTGCCAGCAGTCCGACTAGAGGGGGGAGTGAAAAACTGTTTTTT	CASSPTRGGSEKLFF
TRBV14	TRBD1	18	TRBJ1-2	NA	TGTGCCAGCAGCCAAGAAATTAGCCCCGGACAGGGACATGGTGGCTACACCTTC	CASSQEISPGQGHGGYTF
TRBV7-2	NA	14	TRBJ2-5	NA	TGTGCCAGCAGCCCCTCGGCGGTAGCTAGGACCCAGTACTTC	CASSPSAVARTQYF
TRBV28	NA	15	TRBJ1-4	once	TGTGCCAGCAGTTTACAAGGGAGAGGTAATGAAAAACTGTTTTTT	CASSLQGRGNEKLFF
TRBV5-1	TRBD1	14	TRBJ1-2	NA	TGCGCCAGCAGCGGGGGACAGGGCCCCTATGGCTACACCTTC	CASSGGQGPYGYTF
TRBV2	TRBD2	15	TRBJ2-7	NA	TGTGCCAGCAGTGAAGGGCTAGCGGGTACCTACGAGCAGTACTTC	CASSEGLAGTYEQYF
TRBV5-1	TRBD2	18	TRBJ2-2	NA	TGCGCCAGCAGCGTTATTGTGCTAGCGGGAGATTACACCGGGGAGCTGTTTTTT	CASSVIVLAGDYTGELFF
TRBV18	NA	13	TRBJ2-6	NA	TGTGCCAGCTCACCAACTGGGGCCAACGTCCTGACTTTC	CASSPTGANVLTF
TRBV6-5	NA	13	TRBJ1-2	NA	TGTGCCAGCAGTATTGACGCCAACTATGGCTACACCTTC	CASSIDANYGYTF
TRBV6-5	NA	12	TRBJ2-3	NA	TGTGCCAGCAGCCCTCGGGGGTTCGCGCAGTATTTT	CASSPRGFAQYF
TRBV19	NA	12	TRBJ1-3	NA	TGTGCCAGTAGTATCGTGGGAAACACCATATATTTT	CASSIVGNTIYF
TRBV9	TRBD2	16	TRBJ2-7	NA	TGTGCCAGCAGCGCCACCTCTAGCGGGACAAAGCTCGAGCAGTACTTC	CASSATSSGTKLEQYF
TRBV29-1	TRBD2	12	TRBJ2-2	NA	TGCAGCTTCCGGCGGGGGACCGGGGAGCTGTTTTTT	CSFRRGTGELFF
TRBV7-3	NA	16	TRBJ2-1	NA	TGTGCCAGCAGCTTAATAGGGGAAAGGGGCTACAATGAGCAGTTCTTC	CASSLIGERGYNEQFF
TRBV5-1	TRBD1	17	TRBJ1-3	NA	TGCGCCAGCAGCGCAACCGTACAGGGGACAGGTGGAAACACCATATATTTT	CASSATVQGTGGNTIYF
TRBV5-1	TRBD1	17	TRBJ2-7	NA	TGCGCCAGCAGCTCACCGGGACAGGGAGGTTCAAGCCACGAGCAGTACTTC	CASSSPGQGGSSHEQYF
TRBV7-9	TRBD1	14	TRBJ2-7	NA	TGTGCCAGCAGCCAGATCAACAGGGGCTACGAGCAGTACTTC	CASSQINRGYEQYF
TRBV19	TRBD1	13	TRBJ2-3	once	TGTGCCAGTAGGGACAGGGCTTTGGGTACGCAGTATTTT	CASRDRALGTQYF
TRBV23-1	TRBD1	13	TRBJ2-7	NA	TGCGCCAGCAGTCGGACAGGCTCTCGCGAGCAGTACTTC	CASSRTGSREQYF
TRBV6-6	NA	15	TRBJ1-2	NA	TGTGCCAGCAGCCTAGGGAGGGACGCTAACTATGGCTACACCTTC	CASSLGRDANYGYTF
TRBV10-1	NA	14	TRBJ2-7	NA	TGCGCCAGCAGTGATGGCGGGTCCTCCTACGAGCAGTACTTC	CASSDGGSSYEQYF
TRBV13	NA	12	TRBJ1-2	NA	TGTGCCAGCAGCTTCAGGAATCCTGGCTACACCTTC	CASSFRNPGYTF
TRBV2	NA	13	TRBJ2-5	once	TGTGCCAGCAGTGGACAGGGAGGGGAGACCCAGTACTTC	CASSGQGGETQYF
TRBV6-6	NA	13	TRBJ2-2	NA	TGTGCCAGCAGTTATCGGGGAACCGGGGAGCTGTTTTTT	CASSYRGTGELFF
TRBV27	NA	15	TRBJ1-2	NA	TGTGCCAGCAGATCACCACAGGGTCGGGACTATGGCTACACCTTC	CASRSPQGRDYGYTF
TRBV29-1	NA	11	TRBJ1-2	NA	TGCAGCGTTGGGCAAGACTATGGCTACACCTTC	CSVGQDYGYTF
TRBV5-1	NA	15	TRBJ2-7	NA	TGCGCCAGCAGCTGGCACGGGACACTAGCTTACGAGCAGTACTTC	CASSWHGTLAYEQYF
TRBV29-1	NA	17	TRBJ2-7	NA	TGCAGCTATGTTGGGGGACAGGGACTAGCGCGTTCCTACGAGCAGTACTTC	CSYVGGQGLARSYEQYF
TRBV2	NA	15	TRBJ2-1	NA	TGTGCCAGCAGTGAAGCAACAGGGTTATACAATGAGCAGTTCTTC	CASSEATGLYNEQFF
TRBV9	NA	14	TRBJ2-1	NA	TGTGCCAGCAGCGTAGTGACTACCAACAATGAGCAGTTCTTC	CASSVVTTNNEQFF
TRBV11-3	NA	15	TRBJ2-1	NA	TGTGCCAGCAGCCGCGCGTCGGCATCCTACAATGAGCAGTTCTTC	CASSRASASYNEQFF
TRBV6-6	NA	14	TRBJ2-1	NA	TGTGCCAGCAGCAAGGACTACTCAGGGGGTGAGCAGTTCTTC	CASSKDYSGGEQFF
TRBV7-3	NA	11	TRBJ2-3	NA	TGTGCCAGCAGCCCCCCTGATACGCAGTATTTT	CASSPPDTQYF
TRBV5-4	TRBD2	16	TRBJ2-5	once	TGTGCCAGCAGAATGGAGAGCGGGAGGGCCGGGGAGACCCAGTACTTC	CASRMESGRAGETQYF